This T cell receptor (beta chain) was sequenced in a study of blood T cell repertoires in COVID-19. In the original workflow: Amplification of reference gene primers was used by the study to estimate nucleated cell counts. Produced via immunoSEQ multiplex PCR; TCRdb's table is partial and in-frame only. V and J calls plus clone size are reproduced from that table; the DNA served to infer D and trimming. The profile shows more than 300,000 clones, about nine tenths of them singletons. The CDR3 spans 12 residues. J gave up 4 bases and V 4 bases, and 1 base lay outside the gene matches. The germline V gene has CDR1 MNHEY and CDR2 SMNVEV (reference sequence).

Sequenced: peripheral blood. This rearrangement joins TRBV27 to TRBJ2-7; 7 positions match TRBD1. This clonotype was obtained from a woman in her seventies with COVID-19, enrolled during active disease. The CDR3 protein is CASSSGQYEQYF. Written as DNA, the CDR3 is TGTGCCAGCAGTTCGGGACAGTACGAGCAGTACTTC.